Listed below are T cell receptor beta chains from one sample, sequenced in a study of blood T cell repertoires in COVID-19. Some clones are missing from TCRdb's copy, which holds only in-frame ones; the method was immunoSEQ multiplex PCR. This table holds 90,000 to 95,000 clones, around 90% found once. The sample was peripheral blood. The receptor set was obtained from a woman aged 70-85 years with acute or convalescent COVID-19. Each CDR3 is given with its conserved first and last residue. Fields, in order: clone size, D gene, J gene, V gene, CDR3 DNA, CDR3 protein. The D gene is left open where the match is weak. Some rows mark clone size as missing; the rest say once, few, many or name a class of expanded clone.

>-|-|TRBJ2-2|TRBV20-1
TGCAGTGCTAGTTCTCGTAACACCGGGGAGCTGTTTTTT
CSASSRNTGELFF
>-|TRBD1|TRBJ1-6|TRBV27
TGTGCCACCAAATCCCAGGGACAGTATAATTCACCCCTCCACTTT
CATKSQGQYNSPLHF
>-|-|TRBJ2-7|TRBV18
TGTGCCAGCTCACCGTCTTTGGGGGCTGACTACGAGCAGTACTTC
CASSPSLGADYEQYF
>-|-|TRBJ1-1|TRBV5-8
TGTGCCAGCAGCAACAATTTTGGACGGGGGATGAACACTGAAGCTTTCTTT
CASSNNFGRGMNTEAFF
>-|-|TRBJ2-3|TRBV3-1/TRBV3-2
TGTGCCAGCAGCCAAGACGGAGGGGGCACAGATACGCAGTATTTT
CASSQDGGGTDTQYF
>-|-|TRBJ1-5|TRBV27
TGTGCCAGCAGTTTGGAGGGATATAGCAATCAGCCCCAGCATTTT
CASSLEGYSNQPQHF
>few|-|TRBJ1-2|TRBV5-1
TGCGCCAGCAGCTTGGAGTACGCGACAGGCGGTAACTATGGCTACACCTTC
CASSLEYATGGNYGYTF
>-|-|TRBJ1-4|TRBV4-1
TGCGCCAGCAGCCAAGAGGGCGCTAGGGACACCGTGGGAGAAAAACTGTTTTTT
CASSQEGARDTVGEKLFF
>-|-|TRBJ2-2|TRBV11-3
TGTGCCAGCAGCCTCAGGAACACCGGGGAGCTGTTTTTT
CASSLRNTGELFF
>-|-|TRBJ2-2|TRBV29-1
TGCAGCGTCGGGGAAACTAGTCTCTACCAATCCGGGGAGCTGTTTTTT
CSVGETSLYQSGELFF
>-|-|TRBJ2-1|TRBV2
TGTGCCAGCAGCGCCCCCGGGTCCTACAATGAGCAGTTCTTC
CASSAPGSYNEQFF
>-|TRBD1|TRBJ2-7|TRBV5-4
TGTGCCAGCAGCGGGACGGGACAGGGGAACGAGCAGTACTTC
CASSGTGQGNEQYF
>-|-|TRBJ2-3|TRBV6-5
TGTGCCAGCACCGCGGCCCTAAGCACAGATACGCAGTATTTT
CASTAALSTDTQYF
>-|-|TRBJ1-1|TRBV5-1
TGCGCCAGCAGCTTGGCAATAGGGGCGACAGTCAAAGCTTTCTTT
CASSLAIGATVKAFF
>-|-|TRBJ1-6|TRBV14
TGTGCCAGCAGCCACAACGGGGTGGGTTCACCCCTCCACTTT
CASSHNGVGSPLHF
>-|-|TRBJ1-4|TRBV12-3/TRBV12-4
TGTGCCAGCAGTCAAAACAGGGTAGAAAAACTGTTTTTT
CASSQNRVEKLFF
>-|TRBD2|TRBJ2-5|TRBV5-1
TGCGCCAGCAGCCCCGAGGGACTAGCGGGAGAGGGGGAAAAAGAGACCCAGTACTTC
CASSPEGLAGEGEKETQYF
>few|TRBD1|TRBJ2-7|TRBV27
TGTGCCAGCAGTTTATCGGGACAGTTCTACGAGCAGTACTTC
CASSLSGQFYEQYF
>-|TRBD2|TRBJ2-7|TRBV27
TGTGCCAGCAGTTTATTGGGCGGGAGTCCATCTCTAGGCGAGCAGTACTTC
CASSLLGGSPSLGEQYF
>-|-|TRBJ1-2|TRBV6-1
TGTGCCAGCAGTGAACGGCAGGGGTATGGCTACACCTTC
CASSERQGYGYTF
>-|-|TRBJ2-2|TRBV9
TGTGCCAGCAGCGCGGGGGGCCAGGGCGGGGAGCTGTTTTTT
CASSAGGQGGELFF
>-|TRBD1|TRBJ1-3|TRBV18
TGTGCCAGCTCACCCGACAGGGGGGCCTCTGGAAACACCATATATTTT
CASSPDRGASGNTIYF
>-|TRBD2|TRBJ2-5|TRBV18
TGTGCCAGCTCTACAAGTCTAGCGGGGCTAGAGACCCAGTACTTC
CASSTSLAGLETQYF
>-|TRBD2|TRBJ2-2|TRBV7-3
TGTGCCAGCAGCTTAAATTCGGGGGGTCTGTCCGGGGAGCTGTTTTTT
CASSLNSGGLSGELFF
>-|-|TRBJ2-5|TRBV12-3/TRBV12-4
TGTGCCAGCAGTTTTCAGGGAACGGAGACCCAGTACTTC
CASSFQGTETQYF
>-|-|TRBJ2-5|TRBV5-1
TGCGCCAGCAGCTTGGGCCAGGTGGAAGAGACCCAGTACTTC
CASSLGQVEETQYF
>-|-|TRBJ2-2|TRBV21-1
TGTGCCAGTCAGGAGCGGGGTTGCACCGGGGAGCTGTTTTTT
CASQERGCTGELFF
>-|TRBD1|TRBJ2-7|TRBV18
TGTGCCAGCTCACGGGGACAGGGGGCCTACGAGCAGTACTTC
CASSRGQGAYEQYF
>-|-|TRBJ1-2|TRBV5-6
TGTGCCAGCAGCAGGGACTCAGGGTATCGGGGCTACACCTTC
CASSRDSGYRGYTF
>once|TRBD1|TRBJ1-5|TRBV11-2
TGTGCCAGCAGCTTAGTTTGGACAGGGACTTTCTTTAGCAATCAGCCCCAGCATTTT
CASSLVWTGTFFSNQPQHF
>-|-|TRBJ1-2|TRBV6-6
TGTGCCAGCAGTTACTCCGGGGGGAACTATGGCTACACCTTC
CASSYSGGNYGYTF
>-|-|TRBJ1-6|TRBV6-1
TGTGCCAGCAGTGAAGCGGTGAATGGCAGATACAGCTCCTATAATTCACCCCTCCACTTT
CASSEAVNGRYSSYNSPLHF
>few|-|TRBJ1-2|TRBV28
TGTGCCAGCACTTGGGGCGAGAACTATGGCTACACCTTC
CASTWGENYGYTF
>-|-|TRBJ2-1|TRBV4-1
TGCGCCAGCAGCCAAGGGCACAATGAGCAGTTCTTC
CASSQGHNEQFF
>-|TRBD2|TRBJ2-1|TRBV9
TGTGCCAGCAGCGTAGGGACTAGCGGGGGGGACAATGAGCAGTTCTTC
CASSVGTSGGDNEQFF
>-|-|TRBJ1-5|TRBV7-8
TGTGCCAGCAGCTTAAGGGTTTCGGGGGGTCAGCCCCAGCATTTT
CASSLRVSGGQPQHF
>-|-|TRBJ1-2|TRBV28
TGTGCCAGCAGTTTACCGACAGGATCATATGGCTACACCTTC
CASSLPTGSYGYTF
>-|-|TRBJ2-2|TRBV5-1
TGCGCCAGCAGCTCTAACGTCTGGAACACCGGGGAGCTGTTTTTT
CASSSNVWNTGELFF
>-|-|TRBJ1-2|TRBV28
TGTGCCAGCAGTTTATTTGGCAAGTCGCATCAGAACTATGGCTACACCTTC
CASSLFGKSHQNYGYTF
>once|-|TRBJ2-7|TRBV20-1
TGCAGTGCTAGTATGGACAGACCCTACGAGCAGTACTTC
CSASMDRPYEQYF
>-|-|TRBJ1-5|TRBV19
TGTGCCAGTAGGGGACAATTAGGTCAGCCCCAGCATTTT
CASRGQLGQPQHF
>-|-|TRBJ1-4|TRBV3-1/TRBV3-2
TGTGCCAGCAGCCAACGGTCAGGGACTGGTGAAAAACTGTTTTTT
CASSQRSGTGEKLFF
>-|TRBD1|TRBJ2-3|TRBV4-1
TGCGCCAGCAGCCAAGTGGACAGGGGCGCAGATACGCAGTATTTT
CASSQVDRGADTQYF
>-|TRBD1|TRBJ1-5|TRBV28
TGTGCCAGCAGTCAAGGACAGGCGCCCCCCAACCAGCCCCAGCATTTT
CASSQGQAPPNQPQHF
>-|TRBD2|TRBJ2-5|TRBV24-1
TGTGCCACCAGTGATCCCCCTAGCGGGAGCCAAGAGACCCAGTACTTC
CATSDPPSGSQETQYF
>once|TRBD2|TRBJ2-5|TRBV5-1
TGCGCCAGCAGCTTCAGCGGGAGGGAGGACGAGACCCAGTACTTC
CASSFSGREDETQYF
>-|-|TRBJ2-7|TRBV15
TGTGCCACCAGCAGAGATGGGGGGACAGTACGAGCCTACGAGCAGTACTTC
CATSRDGGTVRAYEQYF
>-|-|TRBJ1-4|TRBV9
TGTGCCAGCAGCCCCCGCGTGGGGCCACCAACTAATGAAAAACTGTTTTTT
CASSPRVGPPTNEKLFF